The 14 T cell receptor beta chains below were found in one sample sequenced in a study of T cell responses to AZD1222 COVID-19 vaccine (dated by TCRdb to the early 2020s). Reading the label with the study, this specimen's time point is: about 28 days (+/-7) after the second vaccine dose. Libraries were built with the immunoSEQ multiplex PCR assay. TCRdb stores this immuneACCESS table with in-frame sequences only. Part of the clones is absent; in the studies checked, under half of the shortfall reflects unresolved V genes, and no reason is known for the rest. The sample table shows around 190,000 clones, and about 90% are seen once. The ten most abundant clones make up more than 9% of the sample. The sequencing here drew on peripheral blood, taken 28 days after the second AZD1222 dose. All receptors derive from an adult who received the AZD1222 COVID-19 vaccine.

The chain links TRBV7-2 to TRBJ1-1; D is ambiguous. The V gene lost 0 bases and the J gene lost 7 bases, with 9 bases spanning the gap. Germline assignment: CDR1 SGHTA and CDR2 FQGNSA. CDR3 length equals 13 residues. The CDR3 reads CASSLAAGLEAFF. The DNA of the CDR3 is TGTGCCAGCAGCTTAGCGGCAGGCCTTGAAGCTTTCTTT.

CDR3 DNA: TGTGCCAGCAGCTTCACTAGCGGAAGTGCAGATACGCAGTATTTT. Encoded protein: CASSFTSGSADTQYF. The chain links TRBV7-2 to TRBJ2-3; 8 bases match TRBD2. The germline V gene encodes CDR1 SGHTA and CDR2 FQGNSA. The CDR3 runs 15 residues. Trimming removed 3 bases from V and 4 bases from J; junction bases left unmatched: 6.

The rearrangement joins TRBV4-3 to TRBJ1-3; D ambiguous. Trimming took off 0 bases at V and 4 bases at J, with 10 bases between the two ends. CDR3 length: 15 amino acids. The V gene's germline CDR1 is LGHNA and CDR2 YSLEER. The CDR3 DNA follows: TGCGCCAGCAGCCAAGATCTGAGGGCCGGAAACACCATATATTTT. Its protein product is CASSQDLRAGNTIYF.

This chain uses TRBV6-5 with TRBJ2-7; the match to TRBD1 covers 8 bases. Unmatched junction bases numbered 5, after V lost 6 bases and J lost 4 bases. From germline, CDR1 is MNHEY and CDR2 SVGAGI. CDR3 length: 13 amino acids. The CDR3, as DNA: TGTGCCAGCAGCACGACAGGGGTGTACGAGCAGTACTTC. It translates to CASSTTGVYEQYF.

This clone has only a few counts. This chain uses TRBV5-1 with TRBJ1-1; no clear D. Trimming shortened V by 6 bases and J by 1 base, and 16 bases separated the two germline ends. Looked up from germline, CDR1 is SGHRS and CDR2 is YFSETQ. The CDR3 contains 15 residues. CDR3 sequence reads: CASTLLSPGNTEAFF. The CDR3 bases are TGCGCCAGCACCTTACTAAGTCCCGGGAACACTGAAGCTTTCTTT.

The chain links TRBV5-4 to TRBJ2-7; D ambiguous. In germline, CDR1 is SGHNT, CDR2 YYREEE (reference sequence). This CDR3 region has 14 residues. Between the trimmed V and J ends, which lost 3 bases and 2 bases, there was a span of 12 bases. CDR3 sequence: CASSSSPSTYEQYF. The CDR3 DNA reads as TGTGCCAGCAGCTCCTCACCATCAACCTACGAGCAGTACTTC.

In nucleotides, the CDR3 is TGTGCCAGTAGTATCCCCTGGGCAGGGACGAACACTGAAGCTTTCTTT. It codes for CASSIPWAGTNTEAFF. The V and J genes are TRBV19 and TRBJ1-1; TRBD1 might be the D (5 bases). Germline V gene sequence: CDR1 LNHDA, CDR2 SQIVND (reference sequence). V was clipped by 3 bases and J by 1 base, with 15 bases between them. The CDR3 loop spans 16 amino acids.

This chain uses TRBV6-2 or TRBV6-3 with TRBJ2-7; the match to TRBD1 covers 8 bases. This CDR3 has 14 residues. The V and J ends lost 5 bases and 2 bases, in that order; junction bases with no gene match: 5. CDR1 MNHEY and CDR2 SVGEGT come from the germline V gene. The CDR3 region has the DNA TGTGCCAGCAGTAACCGGACAGGGACCTACGAGCAGTACTTC. This encodes CASSNRTGTYEQYF.

The chain uses TRBV5-8 and TRBJ2-2; 7 bases line up with TRBD1. The junction had 21 bases not matched to a gene; V was cut back by 5 bases and J by 11 bases. CDR1 is SGHTS, CDR2 YDEGEE, per germline. The CDR3 length is 17 residues. The CDR3 loop is CASSPHRQGLPFSELFF. The CDR3 DNA is TGTGCCAGCAGTCCCCATCGACAGGGTCTTCCCTTTTCTGAGCTGTTTTTT. Looking up the rest from reference TRBV5-8 and TRBJ2-2 gives the full variable domain: EAGVTQSPTHLIKTRGQQATLRCSPISGHTSVYWYQQALGLGLQFLLWYDEGEERNRGNFPPRFSGRQFPNYSSELNVNALELEDSALYLCASSPHRQGLPFSELFFGEGSRLTVL.

V gene TRBV3-1 (or the pseudogene TRBV3-2) combines with J gene TRBJ2-1; 11 bases line up with TRBD2. V lost 3 bases to trimming and J lost 12 bases; unmatched junction nucleotides: 7. The CDR3 totals 14 residues. The germline CDR1 and CDR2 sequences are LGHDT and YNNKEL (reference sequence). CDR3 loop: CASSQTPSGGWQFF. The DNA for the CDR3 is TGTGCCAGCAGCCAGACCCCTAGCGGGGGGTGGCAGTTCTTC.

This chain connects TRBV19 to TRBJ1-6; tentative D call: TRBD1 (6 bases). This CDR3 comprises 14 residues. The V end lost 1 base, the J end lost 7 bases, and 8 bases lay between the germline ends. The germline CDR1 and CDR2 sequences are LNHDA and SQIVND (reference sequence). The CDR3: CASSIGGGNSPLHF. In DNA, the CDR3 is TGTGCCAGTAGTATAGGAGGGGGGAATTCACCCCTCCACTTT.

This rearrangement joins TRBV6-2 or TRBV6-3 to TRBJ1-1; D is undetermined. The germline CDR1 and CDR2 sequences are MNHEY and SVGEGT. V was pared by 2 bases and J by 3 bases, with 10 bases between. The CDR3 loop spans 14 amino acids. Here the CDR3 reads CASSYRNPYTEAFF. The CDR3 bases are TGTGCCAGCAGTTACAGGAATCCATACACTGAAGCTTTCTTT.

This clone has a single count. V gene TRBV19 combines with J gene TRBJ2-2, with TRBD1 identical over 10 bases. V trimming: 5 bases; J trimming: 4 bases; junction bases outside the gene matches: 4. The CDR3 has 15 amino acids. CDR1 is LNHDA and CDR2 is SQIVND in the germline V gene (reference sequence). The CDR3 sequence is CASSARTGGTGELFF. CDR3 nucleotide sequence: TGTGCCAGTAGTGCTAGGACAGGGGGCACCGGGGAGCTGTTTTTT.

The V call is TRBV12-3 or TRBV12-4, the J call TRBJ2-7; D possibly corresponds to TRBD2 (5 bases). V was clipped by 5 bases and J by 3 bases, with 5 bases between them. The CDR3 sequence is 11 residues long. The DNA for the CDR3 is TGTGCCAGCAGTCGGGGCTACGAGCAGTACTTC. It translates to CASSRGYEQYF.